The 18 T cell receptor beta chains listed next were all sequenced from one sample in a study of cytomegalovirus exposure and HLA in healthy donors. The PCR was carried out with 60 Vbeta primers and 13 Jbeta primers. Sequencing was performed with immunoSEQ multiplex PCR; in TCRdb, only in-frame clones are kept and a portion is missing. The sample holds under 150,000 clones, roughly 79% seen once. The source material was PBMCs. These receptors were collected from a woman between 50 and 59 years old in good health and CMV-seronegative.

Only a few counts were recorded for this clone. The rearrangement joins TRBV27 to TRBJ2-5; D is ambiguous. The V end was cut by 5 bases, the J end by 2 bases, with 12 bases between. This CDR3 region has 14 residues. CDR1 and CDR2 from the germline V gene are MNHEY and SMNVEV (reference sequence). In DNA, the CDR3 is TGTGCCAGCAGTCCTTGGCCGAGGCAAGAGACCCAGTACTTC. It is translated as CASSPWPRQETQYF.

This chain connects TRBV5-6 to TRBJ1-4; no definite D call. The V and J ends lost 3 bases and 12 bases respectively, with 9 bases between them. The CDR3 is made up of 11 amino acids. Germline V CDR1 and CDR2: SGHDT, YYEEEE. The CDR3 DNA reads as TGTGCCAGCAGCTACTCCGGTGAACTGTTTTTT. Translating it yields CASSYSGELFF.

This sequence joins TRBV28 and TRBJ1-5, with D perhaps matching TRBD1 (6 bases). The ends were cut back, 5 bases at V and 4 bases at J, with 18 bases in the middle. Germline V CDR1 and CDR2: MDHEN, SYDVKM. This CDR3 is 16 amino acids long. This CDR3 is CASSLQGPGGNQPQHF. In DNA form, the CDR3 reads TGTGCCAGCAGTCTTCAGGGGCCGGGGGGAAATCAGCCCCAGCATTTT.

This clone was detected only a few times. This chain uses TRBV4-1 with TRBJ1-4, with a possible D match to TRBD1 (5 bases). Germline V CDR1 and CDR2: MGHRA, YSYEKL. The V end was cut by 5 bases, the J end by 0 bases, with 13 bases between. CDR3 size: 16 residues. The CDR3 sequence: CASSLRQSATNEKLFF. The CDR3 DNA sequence: TGCGCCAGCAGCTTACGACAGAGTGCAACTAATGAAAAACTGTTTTTT.

This clone was seen once. The chain combines TRBV7-8 with TRBJ1-1; no clear D. Germline CDR1 is SGHVS and CDR2 is FQNEAQ. This CDR3 is built from 10 residues. V was pared by 6 bases and J by 7 bases, with 6 bases between. The CDR3 protein is CASSRSEAFF. The CDR3 nucleotides are TGTGCCAGCAGTCGTAGTGAAGCTTTCTTT.

The chain combines TRBV9 with TRBJ2-2; D gene uncertain. The CDR3 loop spans 14 amino acids. Germline assignment: CDR1 SGDLS and CDR2 YYNGEE. Deletions cut 0 bases from V and 9 bases from J, with 12 bases between. CDR3 amino acids: CASSVASQSWELFF. Here the CDR3 DNA reads TGTGCCAGCAGCGTAGCTAGTCAGAGTTGGGAGCTGTTTTTT.

V is TRBV4-3 and J is TRBJ1-1; D remains unclear. The V and J ends lost 0 bases and 5 bases respectively, with 7 bases between them. This CDR3 has 13 residues. The V gene's germline CDR1 is LGHNA and CDR2 YSLEER. The CDR3 bases are TGCGCCAGCAGCCAAGATTGGCGGACTGAAGCTTTCTTT. It codes for CASSQDWRTEAFF.

In its sample, this clone was seen once. This chain joins TRBV30 and TRBJ2-7; 15 positions match TRBD2. The V gene end was trimmed by 1 base and the J gene end by 5 bases; junction bases not matched to a gene: 6. The CDR3 sequence is 16 residues long. Germline V gene sequence: CDR1 GTSNPN, CDR2 SVGIG (reference sequence). The CDR3 protein is CAWSGGLAGGPHEQYV. As DNA, the CDR3 is TGTGCCTGGAGTGGAGGACTAGCGGGAGGGCCCCACGAGCAGTACGTC.

The gene calls are TRBV28 and TRBJ1-1, with a possible D match to TRBD1 (5 bases). This CDR3 spans 14 amino acids. CDR1 is MDHEN, CDR2 SYDVKM, per germline. The ends were cut back, 3 bases at V and 1 base at J, with 9 bases in the middle. CDR3 in amino acids: CASSLTDRNTEAFF. The CDR3 DNA sequence: TGTGCCAGCAGTTTGACAGATAGGAACACTGAAGCTTTCTTT.

In nucleotides, the CDR3 is TGTGCCAGCAGCATCGACAGGTGGCAAGAGACCCAGTACTTC. It codes for CASSIDRWQETQYF. The genes are TRBV7-2 and TRBJ2-5, with D tentatively TRBD1 (6 bases). This CDR3 spans 14 amino acids. Germline CDR1 reads SGHTA; CDR2 reads FQGNSA. Deletions cut 5 bases from V and 2 bases from J, with 12 bases between.

The J gene is TRBJ2-1, the V gene TRBV7-9; a possible D gene is TRBD2 (6 bases). The CDR3 extends over 14 amino acids. V lost 3 bases, J lost 3 bases, and 9 bases lay in between. The germline CDR1 and CDR2 sequences are SEHNR and FQNEAQ (reference sequence). The CDR3, as DNA: TGTGCCAGCAGCTTGGTAGCGGACTACAATGAGCAGTTCTTC. It specifies CASSLVADYNEQFF.

This rearrangement joins TRBV5-1 to TRBJ1-2; perhaps TRBD1 as D (6 bases). Trimming took 0 bases from V and 8 from J, leaving 14 bases between them. The V gene's germline CDR1 is SGHRS and CDR2 YFSETQ. The CDR3 covers 14 residues. Written as DNA, the CDR3 is TGCGCCAGCAGCTTGGACAGGGCAAGGGGGGGCTACACCTTC. Residues: CASSLDRARGGYTF.

The V gene is TRBV7-9, the J gene TRBJ1-2, with D possibly being TRBD1 (6 bases). Trimming removed 0 bases from V and 14 bases from J, with 25 bases in between. This CDR3 is 16 amino acids long. CDR1 SEHNR and CDR2 FQNEAQ come from the germline V gene (reference sequence). CDR3 bases: TGTGCCAGCAGCTTAGCAACCGGGACAAGTGAACTACCCGTGACCTTC. Its protein product is CASSLATGTSELPVTF.

Concerning this clone: Other DNA sequences in the sample encode the same CDR3. The chain links TRBV28 to TRBJ2-3; weak D call: TRBD2 (5 bases). V was trimmed by 2 bases and J by 2 bases, leaving 8 bases between them. The CDR3 spans 14 residues. Germline CDR1 is MDHEN and CDR2 is SYDVKM. The CDR3 nucleotides read TGTGCCAGCAGTTTAACGGGGAACACAGATACGCAGTATTTT. This codes for CASSLTGNTDTQYF. Together with reference TRBV28 and TRBJ2-3, the CDR3 gives the full variable domain: DVKVTQSSRYLVKRTGEKVFLECVQDMDHENMFWYRQDPGLGLRLIYFSYDVKMKEKGDIPEGYSVSREKKERFSLILESASTNQTSMYLCASSLTGNTDTQYFGPGTRLTVL.

Here the CDR3 DNA reads TGTGCCAGCAGCTTATCTAGCGGGAGTTACAATGAGCAGTTCTTC. Encoded protein: CASSLSSGSYNEQFF. This chain connects TRBV7-2 to TRBJ2-1; TRBD2 matches 10 bases. CDR3 length equals 15 residues. Germline V gives CDR1 SGHTA, CDR2 FQGNSA. V lost 2 bases to trimming and J lost 4 bases; unmatched junction nucleotides: 2.

The chain recombines TRBV27 with TRBJ2-7; 12 bases fit TRBD2. CDR3 size: 14 residues. Germline CDR1 is MNHEY and CDR2 is SMNVEV (reference sequence). V lost 8 bases, J lost 5 bases, and 7 bases stayed unmatched. This chain's CDR3 is CASDTSGRSHEQYF. Here the CDR3 DNA reads TGTGCCAGCGACACTAGCGGGAGGTCCCACGAGCAGTACTTC.

This clone came up once. This rearrangement joins TRBV7-9 to TRBJ2-5; 7 positions agree with TRBD2. J lost 10 bases, V lost 2 bases, and 7 bases had no gene match. Germline V CDR1 and CDR2: SEHNR, FQNEAQ (reference sequence). This CDR3 region has 13 residues. CDR3 sequence reads: CASSLQGLPDQYF. CDR3 nucleotides: TGTGCCAGCAGCTTACAGGGACTACCGGACCAGTACTTC.

This rearrangement joins TRBV5-6 to TRBJ2-7; TRBD1 agrees at 12 bases. V lost 4 bases to trimming and J lost 6 bases; unmatched junction nucleotides: 5. Germline V gene sequence: CDR1 SGHDT, CDR2 YYEEEE. The length of the CDR3 is 14 residues. Written as DNA, the CDR3 is TGTGCCAGCAGCCAGGGACAGGGGGCGGTCGAGCAGTACGTC. This codes for CASSQGQGAVEQYV.